Listed below are T cell receptor beta chains from one sample, sequenced in a study of blood T cell repertoires in COVID-19. Libraries were prepared by immunoSEQ multiplex PCR; TCRdb keeps only in-frame clonotypes and omits some of them. The top ten hold around 0.52% of the sample, which has about 68,000 clones, 80% to 95% seen once. Sequencing was carried out using peripheral blood. These receptors were taken from a man aged 50-59 years with COVID-19, enrolled during active disease. Both conserved end residues are part of each CDR3. A D gene is named only where the DNA matches it firmly. Where a row states a size, it is once, few, many or the class of an expanded clone; other rows omit it.

v_call	d_call	clone_size	j_call	cdr3_nt	cdr3_aa
TRBV7-9	TRBD2	.	TRBJ2-7	TGTGCCAGCAGCCCCCAGGGAGGGATCGACTACGAGCAGTACTTC	CASSPQGGIDYEQYF
TRBV6-6	TRBD1	.	TRBJ1-6	TGTGCCAGCAGTTACGCCGACAGGGGGAATTCACCCCTCCACTTT	CASSYADRGNSPLHF
TRBV4-3	.	.	TRBJ2-7	TGCGCCAGCAGCCAAGTCGGGGAGGCCGAGCAGTACTTC	CASSQVGEAEQYF
TRBV5-1	TRBD1	.	TRBJ1-2	TGCGCCAGCAGCCTCGGACAGGGGATCAACTATGGCTACACCTTC	CASSLGQGINYGYTF
TRBV7-3	.	.	TRBJ1-1	TGTGCCAGCAGCTTAACCCGTTATGGACAGTTCACTGAAGCTTTCTTT	CASSLTRYGQFTEAFF
TRBV28	.	.	TRBJ1-3	TGTGCCAGCAGGGACAGCAGCTCTGGAAACACCATATATTTT	CASRDSSSGNTIYF
TRBV29-1	.	.	TRBJ1-3	TGCAGCGTTGTACGGTCCTCTGGAAACACCATATATTTT	CSVVRSSGNTIYF
TRBV20-1	TRBD2	once	TRBJ2-7	TGCAGTGCTAGTGATCATGGGACTAGCGGGAGGGCCCTCACCTACGAGCAGTACTTC	CSASDHGTSGRALTYEQYF
TRBV19	TRBD2	.	TRBJ2-1	TGTGCCAGTAGTATGACTAGCGTTTACAATGAGCAGTTCTTC	CASSMTSVYNEQFF
TRBV5-6	.	.	TRBJ2-2	TGTGCCAGCAGCTTGGGAGGGCCCGGGGAGCTGTTTTTT	CASSLGGPGELFF
TRBV10-3	.	few	TRBJ2-7	TGTGCCATCACCTCAGGGGCGTGGAGCGAGCAGTACTTC	CAITSGAWSEQYF
TRBV6-5	.	.	TRBJ1-2	TGTGCCAGCAGGGACTCCGCAGCGGGGGGCTACACCTTC	CASRDSAAGGYTF